This TCR beta chain originates from a study of cytomegalovirus exposure and HLA in healthy donors. Study-wide results and limits: The classifier reportedly diagnosed cytomegalovirus status with high specificity and sensitivity.

Sequenced by immunoSEQ multiplex PCR; TCRdb stores in-frame clones only, minus some. The table shows tens of thousands of clones, with around nine tenths occurring only once. Remarks on this clone: Antigen specificity is unknown.

The V gene's germline CDR1 is SGHTA and CDR2 FQGNSA. Trimming took off 5 bases at V and 5 bases at J, with 12 bases between the two ends. This CDR3 is 14 amino acids long. The source material was PBMCs. V gene TRBV7-2 combines with J gene TRBJ1-4; maybe TRBD1 (6 bases). The receptor was derived from a man between 18 and 29 years old in good health and CMV-seronegative. CDR3 in amino acids: CASSLRTVNEKLFF. In nucleotides, the CDR3 is TGTGCCAGCAGCCTAAGGACAGTAAATGAAAAACTGTTTTTT.